The present entry profiles one T cell receptor beta chain with its context. Per the original methods: Reference gene primer amplification in the assay estimated nucleated cell counts. Assay: immunoSEQ multiplex PCR; the TCRdb copy retains only in-frame clones and omits some. The DNA gave D and trimming, while V, J and clone size come from that table. The sample contains over 100,000 clones, 70% to 90% of which appear only once. This entry is derived from a study of blood T cell repertoires in COVID-19. Background on the study: COVID-19 samples from acute and convalescent phases originated in the United States, Italy and Spain. Sources were T cells, B-cell-depleted T cells, or PBMCs; the material itself was cDNA or gDNA.

Germline loops: CDR1 SGHRS, CDR2 YFSETQ. This CDR3 has 16 residues. Trimming took 4 bases from V and 1 from J; bases not matched to a gene: 10. The sequenced material came from peripheral blood. The chain recombines TRBV5-1 with TRBJ1-1, with 7 bases fitting TRBD1. The TCR was taken from a middle-aged man with active or convalescent COVID-19. CDR3 protein: CASSLSGTDKNTEAFF. The DNA for the CDR3 is TGCGCCAGCAGCCTATCCGGGACAGATAAGAACACTGAAGCTTTCTTT.